Listed below are T cell receptor beta chains from one sample, sequenced in a study of a mutant IDH1 vaccine in newly diagnosed glioma. Here immunoSEQ multiplex PCR was the method, and the copy in TCRdb shows in-frame clones only, minus some. Of some 20,000 clones detected, roughly 80% appear once; the ten largest clones hold approximately 3%. Antigen specificity for these receptors is unknown. The sequencing used PBMCs, collected from a glioma patient whose treatment included an IDH1 peptide vaccine. Receptor source: a man aged 40-50 years with glioma. Each CDR3 is given with its conserved first and last residue. A D gene is named only where the DNA matches it firmly. The size field is filled for only some rows; it gives once, few, many or a size class.

j_gene	d_gene	abundance	v_gene	CDR3aa	CDR3nt
TRBJ1-2	.	.	TRBV6-1	CASNHPQGANYGYTF	TGTGCCAGCAATCATCCACAGGGAGCTAACTATGGCTACACCTTC
TRBJ2-6	.	.	TRBV6-4	CASSDAASGANVLTF	TGTGCCAGCAGTGACGCCGCCTCTGGGGCCAACGTCCTGACTTTC
TRBJ1-2	.	.	TRBV28	CASSAPGYGYTF	TGTGCCAGCAGTGCCCCAGGGTATGGCTACACCTTC
TRBJ2-3	TRBD1	few	TRBV6-5	CASRETGAQNTQYF	TGTGCCAGCAGGGAGACAGGGGCACAGAATACGCAGTATTTT
TRBJ2-7	TRBD1	.	TRBV6-6	CATGQGHYEQYF	TGTGCCACCGGACAGGGTCACTACGAGCAGTACTTC
TRBJ1-5	.	.	TRBV5-8	CASSLEQDHSNQPQHF	TGTGCCAGCAGCTTGGAACAGGACCATAGCAATCAGCCCCAGCATTTT
TRBJ2-1	.	once	TRBV27	CASSLVVGAYNEQFF	TGTGCCAGCAGTTTGGTGGTCGGCGCGTACAATGAGCAGTTCTTC
TRBJ2-5	.	.	TRBV2	CASSQGQETQYF	TGTGCCAGCAGTCAGGGGCAAGAGACCCAGTACTTC
TRBJ1-2	.	.	TRBV6-6	CASRAGDNYGYTF	TGTGCCAGCAGGGCTGGGGATAACTATGGCTACACCTTC
TRBJ1-1	.	few	TRBV29-1	CSSADSTEAFF	TGCAGCTCCGCCGACAGCACTGAAGCTTTCTTT
TRBJ1-5	.	.	TRBV19	CASSKAPIQGYSNQPQHF	TGTGCCAGTAGTAAGGCGCCTATCCAAGGGTATAGCAATCAGCCCCAGCATTTT
TRBJ1-1	TRBD1	.	TRBV28	CASSTTGKTEAFF	TGTGCCAGCAGTACGACAGGGAAAACTGAAGCTTTCTTT
TRBJ2-6	.	.	TRBV19	CASSMGYGANVLTF	TGTGCCAGTAGTATGGGTTACGGGGCCAACGTCCTGACTTTC
TRBJ2-7	TRBD2	few	TRBV9	CASSLTAGTSGSYEQYF	TGTGCCAGCAGCTTGACGGCCGGGACTAGCGGGAGCTACGAGCAGTACTTC
TRBJ1-1	TRBD1	.	TRBV6-4	CASSDHLTGVGTEAFF	TGTGCCAGCAGTGACCATTTAACAGGGGTCGGTACTGAAGCTTTCTTT
TRBJ2-2	.	.	TRBV27	CASSPLGTYTGELFF	TGTGCCAGCAGTCCCCTTGGGACATACACCGGGGAGCTGTTTTTT
TRBJ2-1	.	.	TRBV11-2	CASSLTNEQFF	TGTGCCAGCAGCCTGACCAATGAGCAGTTCTTC
TRBJ2-7	.	.	TRBV15	CATSRPGHPTLEQYF	TGTGCCACCAGCAGACCGGGACACCCAACGCTCGAGCAGTACTTC
TRBJ2-1	TRBD2	.	TRBV5-1	CASKRSGGYNEQFF	TGCGCCAGCAAACGTTCGGGAGGATACAATGAGCAGTTCTTC
TRBJ2-1	.	.	TRBV15	CATSLRGTQQFF	TGTGCCACCAGCTTGAGGGGTACCCAGCAGTTCTTC
TRBJ2-3	.	.	TRBV18	CASSKMGNTDTQYF	TGTGCCAGCTCTAAAATGGGTAACACAGATACGCAGTATTTT
TRBJ2-5	.	.	TRBV7-9	CASSLAQGGGRETQYF	TGTGCCAGCAGCTTAGCGCAAGGAGGGGGTCGGGAGACCCAGTACTTC
TRBJ1-5	TRBD1	.	TRBV11-1	CASSGTEGQPQHF	TGTGCCAGCAGCGGGACAGAGGGCCAGCCCCAGCATTTT
TRBJ2-7	TRBD2	.	TRBV5-1	CASSPQGLAGVEQYF	TGCGCCAGCAGCCCCCAAGGCCTAGCGGGAGTCGAGCAGTACTTC
TRBJ1-2	.	.	TRBV7-9	CASSQTGIANYGYTF	TGTGCCAGCAGCCAAACAGGGATCGCAAACTATGGCTACACCTTC
TRBJ2-5	.	.	TRBV10-3	CAIRPGSGGETQYF	TGTGCCATCAGACCGGGGAGCGGTGGAGAGACCCAGTACTTC
TRBJ2-5	TRBD1	.	TRBV9	CASSVGQGLGETQYF	TGTGCCAGCAGCGTAGGACAGGGGCTTGGAGAGACCCAGTACTTC
TRBJ2-7	.	.	TRBV27	CASSLRRGTEIYEQYF	TGTGCCAGCAGTTTAAGACGGGGGACGGAGATTTACGAGCAGTACTTC
TRBJ2-1	TRBD2	.	TRBV2	CASSEVAGAGYNEQFF	TGTGCCAGCAGTGAAGTAGCGGGAGCCGGGTACAATGAGCAGTTCTTC
TRBJ2-6	TRBD2	.	TRBV14	CASSRLAGLTPNSGANVLTF	TGTGCCAGCAGCCGACTAGCGGGACTTACACCGAACTCTGGGGCCAACGTCCTGACTTTC
TRBJ2-3	TRBD2	.	TRBV19	CASKRTSGTDTQYF	TGTGCCAGTAAACGGACTAGCGGCACAGATACGCAGTATTTT
TRBJ2-3	.	.	TRBV7-2	CASSLEPQRAGDVDTQYF	TGTGCCAGCAGCTTAGAGCCACAGCGGGCAGGGGACGTAGATACGCAGTATTTT
TRBJ2-3	TRBD1	few	TRBV7-7	CASSPYRQGSTDTQYF	TGTGCTAGCAGCCCCTATAGACAGGGGAGCACAGATACGCAGTATTTT
TRBJ2-7	.	.	TRBV4-2	CASSQENVLYF	TGTGCCAGCAGCCAAGAGAACGTCCTTTACTTC
TRBJ1-5	TRBD1	.	TRBV5-1	CASSPGTGEQPQHF	TGCGCCAGCAGCCCCGGGACAGGGGAACAGCCCCAGCATTTT
TRBJ2-6	TRBD2	.	TRBV4-3	CASSQDNPAGASGANVLTF	TGCGCCAGCAGCCAAGATAACCCAGCGGGAGCGTCTGGGGCCAACGTCCTGACTTTC
TRBJ1-5	.	.	TRBV7-9	CASSLGSGDATPQHF	TGTGCCAGCAGCTTAGGGTCAGGGGACGCAACGCCCCAGCATTTT
TRBJ2-5	TRBD1	.	TRBV9	CASSVGTGGGPTQYF	TGTGCCAGCAGCGTAGGGACAGGGGGCGGTCCTACCCAGTACTTC
TRBJ2-7	.	.	TRBV2	CASSGTYEQYF	TGTGCCAGCAGCGGGACCTACGAGCAGTACTTC
TRBJ1-5	TRBD1	.	TRBV7-8	CASSPWDRNQPQHF	TGTGCCAGCAGCCCATGGGACAGAAATCAGCCCCAGCATTTT
TRBJ2-3	TRBD1	.	TRBV6-5	CASSWTGRTSDTQYF	TGTGCCAGCAGTTGGACAGGGAGGACATCAGATACGCAGTATTTT
TRBJ1-1	.	.	TRBV28	CASTPDRMNTEAFF	TGTGCCAGCACCCCTGACAGGATGAACACTGAAGCTTTCTTT
TRBJ2-7	TRBD1	.	TRBV27	CASSLQGGNPRWKGEQYF	TGTGCCAGTAGTCTACAGGGGGGAAACCCCCGATGGAAAGGCGAGCAGTACTTC
TRBJ2-7	.	.	TRBV6-5	CASSLIESRVHEQYF	TGTGCCAGCAGTCTAATCGAATCCAGGGTCCACGAGCAGTACTTC
TRBJ2-7	.	.	TRBV5-4	CASSLPISDEQYF	TGTGCCAGCAGCTTACCGATAAGTGACGAGCAGTACTTC
TRBJ2-7	TRBD2	.	TRBV4-3	CASSQGVAGGPDEQYF	TGCGCCAGCAGCCAAGGAGTAGCGGGAGGGCCCGACGAGCAGTACTTC
TRBJ2-1	.	.	TRBV18	CASSPTGKTYNEQFF	TGTGCCAGCTCTCCCACAGGGAAAACCTACAATGAGCAGTTCTTC